What follows are 27 T cell receptor beta chains derived from one specimen sequenced in a study of blood T cell repertoires in COVID-19 (TCRdb year 2020). The receptor library was made with the immunoSEQ multiplex PCR assay. Sourced from immuneACCESS, this table was stored by TCRdb with only in-frame sequences that have V and J called. A share of the clones is absent; for the studies checked, an unresolved V gene accounts for under half, and the remainder has no known explanation. The sample has 200,000 or so clones on record, about nine tenths of them singletons. In total, the top ten clones hold around 2.8% of the sample. Sequenced sample: peripheral blood. These receptors all come from a woman aged 60 to 75 with acute or convalescent COVID-19.

J is TRBJ1-2 and V is TRBV2; 7 bases align to TRBD1. Per germline, CDR1 SNHLY and CDR2 FYNNEI. The CDR3 consists of 13 residues. V shed 7 bases, J shed 2 bases, and the junction held 4 bases outside the gene matches. The CDR3 region has the DNA TGTGCCAGCACCAAGACAGGGAACTATGGCTACACCTTC. It is translated as CASTKTGNYGYTF.

The chain couples TRBV7-9 to TRBJ1-5; a possible D gene is TRBD1 (6 bases). CDR1 is SEHNR and CDR2 is FQNEAQ in the germline V gene (reference sequence). The CDR3 length is 14 residues. The germline V and J ends were trimmed by 5 bases and 2 bases, with 10 bases remaining between them. DNA for the CDR3: TGTGCCAGCAGCCGGTCAGGGGGCAATCAGCCCCAGCATTTT. This codes for CASSRSGGNQPQHF.

The J gene is TRBJ2-1, the V gene TRBV5-1; possibly TRBD2 for D (7 bases). The germline V and J ends were trimmed by 2 bases and 6 bases, with 9 bases remaining between them. The germline V gene encodes CDR1 SGHRS and CDR2 YFSETQ. This CDR3 is 13 amino acids long. As DNA, the CDR3 is TGCGCCAGCAGCTTCGGGGGGCCCAATGAGCAGTTCTTC. Encoded protein: CASSFGGPNEQFF. The full variable domain, in which reference TRBV5-1 and TRBJ2-1 provide the parts outside the CDR3, is KAGVTQTPRYLIKTRGQQVTLSCSPISGHRSVSWYQQTPGQGLQFLFEYFSETQRNKGNFPGRFSGRQFSNSRSEMNVSTLELGDSALYLCASSFGGPNEQFFGPGTRLTVL.

The chain combines TRBV5-1 with TRBJ1-4; D may be TRBD1 (5 bases). The ends were cut back, 1 base at V and 13 bases at J, with 14 bases in the middle. CDR3 length: 13 amino acids. Germline lookup yields CDR1 SGHRS and CDR2 YFSETQ. CDR3 in amino acids: CASSLPGSESLFF. The CDR3 nucleotides are TGCGCCAGCAGCTTGCCAGGGTCCGAATCACTGTTTTTT.

CDR3 amino acids: CASSEGETFLAGANVLTF. CDR3 sequence (DNA): TGTGCCAGCAGTGAAGGGGAGACCTTCCTGGCTGGGGCCAACGTCCTGACTTTC. The chain uses TRBV6-1 and TRBJ2-6, with TRBD2 as a possible D gene (5 bases). Trimming removed 1 base at V and 2 bases at J, with 15 bases between. In germline, CDR1 is MNHNS, CDR2 SASEGT. This CDR3 comprises 18 residues.

V is TRBV29-1 and J is TRBJ2-3; 8 bases line up with TRBD2. CDR1 is SQVTM, CDR2 ANQGSEA, per germline. V shed 7 bases, J shed 2 bases, and the junction held 11 bases outside the gene matches. CDR3 length: 15 amino acids. The chain's CDR3 is CSALMAGGYTDTQYF. The CDR3 coding sequence is TGCAGCGCTTTAATGGCGGGAGGTTACACAGATACGCAGTATTTT.

The V gene is TRBV19, the J gene TRBJ1-1; D uncertain. V lost 1 base and J 8 bases, leaving 11 bases between the germline ends. From germline, CDR1 is LNHDA and CDR2 SQIVND (reference sequence). This CDR3 comprises 13 residues. CDR3 in DNA: TGTGCCAGTAGTATAGGGAGGAGAGGCGAAGCTTTCTTT. It is translated as CASSIGRRGEAFF.

V gene TRBV11-2 combines with J gene TRBJ2-1, with D unresolved. V was shortened by 3 bases and J by 3 bases, with 3 bases between the two germline ends. The germline CDR1 and CDR2 sequences are SGHAT and FQNNGV. This CDR3 region has 12 residues. CDR3 sequence: CASSFFYNEQFF. CDR3 coding DNA: TGTGCCAGCAGCTTCTTCTACAATGAGCAGTTCTTC.

The J gene is TRBJ2-7, the V gene TRBV27, with 9 bases fitting TRBD1. Germline assignment: CDR1 MNHEY and CDR2 SMNVEV (reference sequence). The V and J ends lost 4 bases and 10 bases, in that order; junction bases with no gene match: 11. The CDR3 has 14 residues. The CDR3 loop reads CASSSQGAVGFQYF. DNA of the CDR3: TGTGCCAGCAGTTCACAGGGGGCGGTCGGTTTTCAGTACTTC.

The rearrangement joins TRBV6-4 to TRBJ1-5; D ambiguous. Germline CDR1 reads MRHNA; CDR2 reads SNTAGT. The CDR3 is 18 residues long. Trimming cost V 0 bases and J 2 bases, with 17 bases left between them. The CDR3 nucleotides read TGTGCCAGCAGTGACTCGATACAAGGGAGGTTGGGCAATCAGCCCCAGCATTTT. It is translated as CASSDSIQGRLGNQPQHF.

The genes are TRBV5-4 and TRBJ2-3; no firm D call. V gave up 2 bases and J gave up 5 bases, with 9 bases separating them. Per germline, CDR1 SGHNT and CDR2 YYREEE (reference sequence). The CDR3 consists of 13 residues. CDR3 protein: CASSLDTLDTQYF. CDR3 bases: TGTGCCAGCAGCTTAGACACATTAGATACGCAGTATTTT.

This sequence joins TRBV29-1 and TRBJ1-2; D perhaps matches TRBD1 (5 bases). Trimming left V 2 bases short and J 4 bases short, with 8 bases between. Germline CDR1 is SQVTM and CDR2 is ANQGSEA. CDR3 length: 12 amino acids. In DNA, the CDR3 is TGCAGCGTTGAAAAAGGGGTCTATGGCTACACCTTC. Amino acids: CSVEKGVYGYTF.

The chain carries TRBV18 and TRBJ1-3, with 10 bases identical to TRBD1. Germline V lookup: CDR1 KGHSH, CDR2 LQKENI. V shed 4 bases and J 3 bases; nucleotides not matched to a gene: 3. The CDR3 runs 15 residues. CDR3 in amino acids: CASSRGTGVGNTIYF. CDR3 nucleotides: TGTGCCAGCTCACGTGGGACAGGGGTTGGAAACACCATATATTTT. The full variable domain, its missing parts supplied by reference TRBV18 and TRBJ1-3, is NAGVMQNPRHLVRRRGQEARLRCSPMKGHSHVYWYRQLPEEGLKFMVYLQKENIIDESGMPKERFSAEFPKEGPSILRIQQVVRGDSAAYFCASSRGTGVGNTIYFGEGSWLTVV.

V gene TRBV6-6 combines with J gene TRBJ1-1; tentative D call: TRBD1 (6 bases). The CDR3 is made up of 11 amino acids. V lost 8 bases and J 6 bases, leaving 10 bases between the germline ends. Per germline, CDR1 MNHNY and CDR2 SVGAGI (reference sequence). CDR3 sequence (DNA): TGTGCCAGCGGGGACATCGCTGAAGCTTTCTTT. It yields the protein CASGDIAEAFF.

This chain joins TRBV15 and TRBJ1-1, with D perhaps matching TRBD1 (6 bases). V lost 0 bases and J lost 5, with 13 bases in between. This CDR3 spans 15 amino acids. Germline CDR1 reads LNHNV; CDR2 reads YYDKDF (reference sequence). The CDR3 spells CATSRDRGGSTEAFF. The CDR3 DNA is TGTGCCACCAGCAGAGATCGAGGGGGATCAACTGAAGCTTTCTTT.

This clone was seen once. The chain uses TRBV3-1 (or the pseudogene TRBV3-2) and TRBJ2-1; D is possibly TRBD1 (6 bases). Germline CDR1 and CDR2: LGHDT and YNNKEL (reference sequence). Trimming stripped 3 bases from V and 1 base from J, with 13 bases between. The CDR3 contains 16 residues. The CDR3 DNA is TGTGCCAGCAGCCAGGACTGGACAGTTTCCTACAATGAGCAGTTCTTC. This translates into CASSQDWTVSYNEQFF.

This clone was counted once. The V gene is TRBV21-1, the J gene TRBJ1-5; the table calls TRBD1, which could not be checked here. TRBV21-1 is termed a pseudogene. This CDR3 spans 16 amino acids. CDR3 in DNA: TGTGCCAGCAGCAATCAGTCAGGGGGCGCCTACCAGCCCCAGCATTTT. It specifies CASSNQSGGAYQPQHF.

This chain connects TRBV9 to TRBJ1-3; a weak D match, TRBD1 (6 bases). CDR1 SGDLS and CDR2 YYNGEE come from the germline V gene. This CDR3 has 14 residues. V lost 0 bases, J lost 7 bases, and 11 bases lay in between. CDR3: CASSVEWTVNTIYF. The CDR3, as DNA: TGTGCCAGCAGCGTAGAATGGACAGTGAACACCATATATTTT.

The chain joins TRBV6-6 to TRBJ2-1; 7 bases map to TRBD1. This CDR3 is built from 11 residues. J lost 14 bases, V lost 7 bases, and 8 bases had no gene match. Per the germline V gene, CDR1 is MNHNY and CDR2 is SVGAGI (reference sequence). The CDR3 sequence is CASNSAGTEFF. The CDR3 DNA follows: TGTGCCAGCAATTCGGCCGGGACAGAGTTCTTC.

This clone was observed a single time. This sequence joins TRBV29-1 and TRBJ2-2; 9 bases agree with TRBD1. CDR3 length equals 15 residues. V dropped 5 bases and J dropped 0; count of bases not matched to a gene: 4. Germline V gene data show CDR1 as SQVTM and CDR2 as ANQGSEA. The chain's CDR3 is CSVRDREANTGELFF. CDR3 sequence (DNA): TGCAGCGTTCGGGACAGGGAAGCGAACACCGGGGAGCTGTTTTTT.

J is TRBJ1-1 and V is TRBV5-4; D perhaps matches TRBD1 (5 bases). Germline CDR1 is SGHNT and CDR2 is YYREEE (reference sequence). There are 15 residues in the CDR3. Deletions cut 0 bases from V and 4 bases from J, with 13 bases between. CDR3 DNA sequence: TGTGCCAGCAGCTTGGACTATCTGGGGGGCACTGAAGCTTTCTTT. Translated: CASSLDYLGGTEAFF.

The chain uses TRBV5-5 and TRBJ1-2; D is possibly TRBD1 (6 bases). The ends were cut back, 1 base at V and 4 bases at J, with 8 bases in the middle. CDR1 and CDR2 from the germline V gene are SGHKS and YYEKEE (reference sequence). This CDR3 region has 13 residues. The CDR3 reads CASSLSTGYGYTF. The CDR3 DNA reads TGTGCCAGCAGCTTGTCGACAGGCTATGGCTACACCTTC.

This clone was counted once. The chain uses TRBV21-1 and TRBJ1-4. TRBV21-1 is marked as a pseudogene. The CDR3 loop spans 15 amino acids. The CDR3 is CASSKDSRFNEKLFF. CDR3 in DNA: TGTGCCAGCAGCAAAGATAGCCGGTTTAATGAAAAACTGTTTTTT.

The chain joins TRBV27 to TRBJ1-1, with 12 bases fitting TRBD1. The germline V gene has CDR1 MNHEY and CDR2 SMNVEV (reference sequence). There are 19 residues in the CDR3. Trimming at V came to 2 bases and at J to 4 bases, leaving 14 bases not matched to a gene. CDR3 nucleotide sequence: TGTGCCAGCAGTTTAAAGGGGAGGGGGACAGGGGGCGGAATCACTGAAGCTTTCTTT. Residues: CASSLKGRGTGGGITEAFF.

This chain links TRBV9 with TRBJ1-1, with a weak D call TRBD1 (6 bases). This CDR3 spans 15 amino acids. CDR1 and CDR2 from the germline V gene are SGDLS and YYNGEE. V was trimmed by 0 bases and J by 5 bases, leaving 14 bases between them. The CDR3 DNA reads as TGTGCCAGCAGCGTAGTACAGGGAAGTTCGACTGAAGCTTTCTTT. This gives the protein CASSVVQGSSTEAFF. The variable domain in full, completed from reference TRBV9 and TRBJ1-1, reads DSGVTQTPKHLITATGQRVTLRCSPRSGDLSVYWYQQSLDQGLQFLIQYYNGEERAKGNILERFSAQQFPDLHSELNLSSLELGDSALYFCASSVVQGSSTEAFFGQGTRLTVV.

V gene TRBV10-1 combines with J gene TRBJ2-3; D not certain. Trimming took 4 bases from V and 0 from J, leaving 5 bases between them. Germline CDR1 reads WNHNN; CDR2 reads SYGVQD (reference sequence). The CDR3 sequence is 13 residues long. The CDR3 DNA reads as TGCGCCAGCAGTGTAGATAGCACAGATACGCAGTATTTT. Protein: CASSVDSTDTQYF.

The chain uses TRBV19 and TRBJ1-1, with D perhaps TRBD1 (5 bases). Per the germline V gene, CDR1 is LNHDA and CDR2 is SQIVND (reference sequence). The CDR3 has 13 amino acids. Trimming took 5 bases from V and 5 from J, leaving 12 bases between them. For the CDR3, the DNA is TGTGCCAGTAGTTCAGGACATGCTACTGAAGCTTTCTTT. It yields the protein CASSSGHATEAFF.